This TCR beta chain emerged from a study of blood T cell repertoires in COVID-19. The Seattle site enrolled patients during active infection and followed them longitudinally. Authors' processing steps: Estimated nucleated cell counts came from reference gene primer amplification. TCRdb keeps only in-frame clones here, not all; method: immunoSEQ multiplex PCR. For V, J and clone size, that table is used; D and trimming come from the DNA. Here the sample spans roughly 30,000 clones, around 92% being singletons. V shed 0 bases, J shed 10 bases, and the junction held 8 bases outside the gene matches. The CDR3 consists of 15 residues. In germline, CDR1 is KGHSH, CDR2 LQKENI.

The receptor comes from a woman in her 70s with COVID-19, enrolled during active disease. The chain couples TRBV18 to TRBJ2-1, with TRBD1 matching 8 bases. What was sequenced was peripheral blood. The CDR3 coding sequence is TGTGCCAGCTCACCACCGGCAGGGGGCTTCCCCGAGCAGTTCTTC. Its translation: CASSPPAGGFPEQFF. Complete variable domain (other parts from reference TRBV18 and TRBJ2-1): NAGVMQNPRHLVRRRGQEARLRCSPMKGHSHVYWYRQLPEEGLKFMVYLQKENIIDESGMPKERFSAEFPKEGPSILRIQQVVRGDSAAYFCASSPPAGGFPEQFFGPGTRLTVL.